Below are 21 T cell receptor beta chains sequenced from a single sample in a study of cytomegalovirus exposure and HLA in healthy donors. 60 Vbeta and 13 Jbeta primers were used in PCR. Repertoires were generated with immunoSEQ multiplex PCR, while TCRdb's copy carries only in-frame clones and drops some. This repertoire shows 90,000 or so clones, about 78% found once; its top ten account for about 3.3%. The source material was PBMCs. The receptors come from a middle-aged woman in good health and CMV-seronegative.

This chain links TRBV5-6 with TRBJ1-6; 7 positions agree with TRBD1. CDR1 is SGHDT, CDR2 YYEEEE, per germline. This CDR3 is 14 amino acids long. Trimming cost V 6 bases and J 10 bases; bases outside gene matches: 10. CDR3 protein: CASNFRGSGSPLHF. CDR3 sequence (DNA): TGTGCCAGCAACTTCAGGGGGTCGGGATCACCCCTCCACTTT. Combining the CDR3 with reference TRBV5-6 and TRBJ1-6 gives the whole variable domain DAGVTQSPTHLIKTRGQQVTLRCSPKSGHDTVSWYQQALGQGPQFIFQYYEEEERQRGNFPDRFSGHQFPNYSSELNVNALLLGDSALYLCASNFRGSGSPLHFGNGTRLTVT.

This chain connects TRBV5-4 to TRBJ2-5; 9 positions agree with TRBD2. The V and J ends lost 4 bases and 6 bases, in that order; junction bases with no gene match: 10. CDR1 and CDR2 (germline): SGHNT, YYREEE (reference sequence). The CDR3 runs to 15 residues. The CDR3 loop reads CASSPGAGGPQTQYF. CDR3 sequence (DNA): TGTGCCAGCAGCCCCGGGGCGGGAGGGCCACAGACCCAGTACTTC.

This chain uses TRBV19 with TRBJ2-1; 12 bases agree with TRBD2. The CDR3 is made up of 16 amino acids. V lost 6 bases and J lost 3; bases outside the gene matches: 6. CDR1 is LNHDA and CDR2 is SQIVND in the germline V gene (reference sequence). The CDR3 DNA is TGTGCCAGTAGCCGACTAGCGGGAGTGGTCTACAATGAGCAGTTCTTC. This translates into CASSRLAGVVYNEQFF.

The CDR3 nucleotides read TGTGCCAGTAGTGTACCCCGGACTGCAACTAATGAAAAACTGTTTTTT. As protein: CASSVPRTATNEKLFF. The genes are TRBV19 and TRBJ1-4; unclear D gene. Trimming left V 5 bases short and J 0 bases short, with 13 bases between. Germline V gene lookup returns CDR1 LNHDA and CDR2 SQIVND (reference sequence). The CDR3 contains 16 residues.

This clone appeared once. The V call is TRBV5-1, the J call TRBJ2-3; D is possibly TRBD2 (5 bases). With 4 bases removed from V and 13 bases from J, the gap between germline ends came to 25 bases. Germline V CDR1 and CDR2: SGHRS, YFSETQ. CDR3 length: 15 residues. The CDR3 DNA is TGCGCCAGCAGCACCGGACTGATTTCTCTAATTGGGAAGTATTTT. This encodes CASSTGLISLIGKYF.

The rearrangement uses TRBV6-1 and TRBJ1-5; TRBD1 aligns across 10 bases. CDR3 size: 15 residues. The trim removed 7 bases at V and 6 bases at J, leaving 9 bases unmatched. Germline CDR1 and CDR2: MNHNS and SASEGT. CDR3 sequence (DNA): TGTGCCAGCAACCCCGGGGACAGGGGAAGTCAGCCCCAGCATTTT. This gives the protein CASNPGDRGSQPQHF.

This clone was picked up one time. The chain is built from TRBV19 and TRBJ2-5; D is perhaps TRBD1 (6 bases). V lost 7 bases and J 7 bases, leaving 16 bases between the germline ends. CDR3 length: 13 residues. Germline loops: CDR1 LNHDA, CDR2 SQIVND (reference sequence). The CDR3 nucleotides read TGTGCCAGTACCCCCGACAGGTTTGGGACCCAGTACTTC. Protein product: CASTPDRFGTQYF.

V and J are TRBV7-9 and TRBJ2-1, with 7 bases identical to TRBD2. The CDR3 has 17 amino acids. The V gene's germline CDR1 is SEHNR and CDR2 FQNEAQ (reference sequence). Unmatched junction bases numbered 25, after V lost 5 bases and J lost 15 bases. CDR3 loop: CASSLMQIIRDYSNLFF. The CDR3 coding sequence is TGTGCCAGCAGCCTGATGCAGATTATCCGGGACTACAGTAATCTGTTCTTC.

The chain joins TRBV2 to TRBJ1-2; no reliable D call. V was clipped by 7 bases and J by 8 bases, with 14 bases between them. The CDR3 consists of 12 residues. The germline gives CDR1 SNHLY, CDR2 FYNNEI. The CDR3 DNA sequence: TGTGCCAGCACAAGCGGTCTGGAGGGCTACACCTTC. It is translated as CASTSGLEGYTF.

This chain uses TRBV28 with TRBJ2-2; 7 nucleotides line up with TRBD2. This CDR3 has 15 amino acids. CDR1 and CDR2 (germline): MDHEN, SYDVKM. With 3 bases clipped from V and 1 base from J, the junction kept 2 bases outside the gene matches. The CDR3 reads CASSFGGKNTGELFF. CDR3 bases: TGTGCCAGCAGTTTCGGGGGGAAGAACACCGGGGAGCTGTTTTTT.

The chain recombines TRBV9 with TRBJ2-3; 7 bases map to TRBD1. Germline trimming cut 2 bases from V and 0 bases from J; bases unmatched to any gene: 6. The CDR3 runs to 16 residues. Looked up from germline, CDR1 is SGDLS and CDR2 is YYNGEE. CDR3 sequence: CASSVGDSASTDTQYF. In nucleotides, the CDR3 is TGTGCCAGCAGCGTTGGGGACAGCGCTAGCACAGATACGCAGTATTTT.

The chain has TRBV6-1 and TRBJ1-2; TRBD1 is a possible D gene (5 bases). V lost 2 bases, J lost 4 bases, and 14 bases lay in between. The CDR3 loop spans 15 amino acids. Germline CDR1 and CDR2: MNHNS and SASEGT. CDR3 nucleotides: TGTGCCAGCAGTGAATGGGGCAACCCCAGCTATGGCTACACCTTC. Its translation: CASSEWGNPSYGYTF.

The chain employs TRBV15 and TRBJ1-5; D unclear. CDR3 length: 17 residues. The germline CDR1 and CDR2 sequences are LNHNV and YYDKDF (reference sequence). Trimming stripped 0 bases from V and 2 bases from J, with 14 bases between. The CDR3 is CATSRDIRSGGNQPQHF. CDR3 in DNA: TGTGCCACCAGCAGAGACATTCGGTCAGGCGGCAATCAGCCCCAGCATTTT.

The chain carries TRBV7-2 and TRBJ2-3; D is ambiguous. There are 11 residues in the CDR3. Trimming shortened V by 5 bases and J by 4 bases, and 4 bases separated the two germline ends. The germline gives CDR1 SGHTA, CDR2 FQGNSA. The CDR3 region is CASSPADTQYF. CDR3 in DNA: TGTGCCAGCAGCCCTGCAGATACGCAGTATTTT.

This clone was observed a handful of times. The CDR3 reads CASSTRLGGVSYGYTF. The CDR3 DNA is TGTGCCAGCAGCACGAGACTGGGGGGGGTCTCCTATGGCTACACCTTC. J is TRBJ1-2 and V is TRBV21-1. TRBV21-1 is given as a pseudogene. The CDR3 spans 16 residues.

The CDR3 here is CASSQSRRGSAFF. The CDR3 coding sequence is TGCGCCAGCAGCCAGAGTAGGAGGGGCTCGGCTTTCTTT. The J gene is TRBJ1-1, the V gene TRBV4-3; the D gene is possibly TRBD1 (5 bases). Trimming took 3 bases from V and 11 from J, leaving 16 bases between them. CDR1 is LGHNA and CDR2 is YSLEER in the germline V gene. The CDR3 loop spans 13 amino acids.

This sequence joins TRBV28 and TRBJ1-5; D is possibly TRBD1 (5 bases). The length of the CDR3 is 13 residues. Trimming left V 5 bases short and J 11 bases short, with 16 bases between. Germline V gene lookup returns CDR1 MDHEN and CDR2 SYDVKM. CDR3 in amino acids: CASSRTLGRSQHF. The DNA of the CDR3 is TGTGCCAGCAGTCGGACACTGGGAAGGTCCCAGCATTTT. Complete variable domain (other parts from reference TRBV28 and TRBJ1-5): DVKVTQSSRYLVKRTGEKVFLECVQDMDHENMFWYRQDPGLGLRLIYFSYDVKMKEKGDIPEGYSVSREKKERFSLILESASTNQTSMYLCASSRTLGRSQHFGDGTRLSIL.

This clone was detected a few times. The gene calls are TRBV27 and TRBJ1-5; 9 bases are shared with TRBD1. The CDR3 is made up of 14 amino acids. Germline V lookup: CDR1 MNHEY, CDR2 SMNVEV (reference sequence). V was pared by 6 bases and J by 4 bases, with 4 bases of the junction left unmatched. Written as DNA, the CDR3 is TGTGCCAGCAGGGAGACAGGGGGAAATCAGCCCCAGCATTTT. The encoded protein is CASRETGGNQPQHF.

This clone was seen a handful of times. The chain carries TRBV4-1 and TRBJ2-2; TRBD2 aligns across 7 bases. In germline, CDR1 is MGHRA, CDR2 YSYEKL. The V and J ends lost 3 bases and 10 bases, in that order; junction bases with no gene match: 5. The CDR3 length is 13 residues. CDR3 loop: CASSHVTSEELFF. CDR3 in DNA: TGCGCCAGCAGCCACGTTACTAGCGAGGAGCTGTTTTTT.

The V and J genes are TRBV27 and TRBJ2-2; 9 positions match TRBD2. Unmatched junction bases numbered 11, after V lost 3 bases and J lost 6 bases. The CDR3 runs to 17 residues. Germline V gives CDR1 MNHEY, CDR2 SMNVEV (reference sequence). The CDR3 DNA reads TGTGCCAGCAGTTTTCTCCCCTTAGCGGGAGAAGCCGGGGAGCTGTTTTTT. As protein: CASSFLPLAGEAGELFF.

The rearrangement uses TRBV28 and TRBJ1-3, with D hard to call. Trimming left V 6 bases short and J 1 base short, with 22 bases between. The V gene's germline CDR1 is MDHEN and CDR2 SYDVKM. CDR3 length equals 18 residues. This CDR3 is CASSRRWAGSSSGNTIYF. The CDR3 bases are TGTGCCAGCAGCCGCCGATGGGCGGGGAGTTCGTCTGGAAACACCATATATTTT.